Reported below is one T cell receptor (beta chain). What it recognizes is unknown. This entry comes from a study of Ad26.COV2.S vaccination and SARS-CoV-2 variants. Whole-study findings and limits: Higher spike-specific TCR breadth was found in vaccine recipients than in placebo recipients. Spike-specific CD8+ and CD4+ T cell responses reportedly showed substantial breadth after vaccination.

The repertoire was sequenced with immunoSEQ multiplex PCR; TCRdb's copy has only in-frame clones and lacks some. The repertoire holds around 300,000 clones, with roughly 89% as singletons. Per germline, CDR1 MNHNS and CDR2 SASEGT. V gave up 2 bases and J gave up 2 bases, with 13 bases separating them. CDR3 length equals 15 residues. Treatment here: around 19 received Ad26.COV2.S at low or high dose, single or two shots; about 5 received placebo; per-sample allocation not given. At day 63 after the first vaccine or placebo injection, samples were drawn. The sample consisted of peripheral blood, taken in a trial of Ad26.COV2.S vaccine versus placebo. The V call is TRBV6-1, the J call TRBJ2-7, with a weak D call TRBD1 (6 bases). This sequence was found in a person aged 18-60 years who received the Ad26.COV2.S COVID-19 vaccine or a placebo. CDR3 sequence reads: CASSEQGLGPYEQYF. The CDR3 DNA reads TGTGCCAGCAGTGAACAGGGGCTGGGCCCCTACGAGCAGTACTTC.